These 16 T cell receptor beta chains were all obtained from the same sample, sequenced in a study of blood T cells in healthy people across ages. A sample-barcoded 5' primer and a J-beta primer mix were used in a second PCR of roughly 7 to 11 cycles. Each CDR3 protein is one row after TCRdb ran MiXCR on the 5' RACE reads. This sample yields around 800,000 distinct CDR3 sequences, of which about 55% are seen a single time; 40% to 50% belongs to the top ten. The sample consisted of blood. Source of these receptors: a man older than 75 in good health.

The gene calls are TRBV10-1 and TRBJ2-3; 9 bases fit TRBD1. TRBJ2-2 explains the end of the DNA better; the J call may be wrong. The germline V gene has CDR1 WNHNN and CDR2 SYGVQD (reference sequence). The CDR3 loop spans 16 amino acids. The CDR3 nucleotides read TGCGCCAGCAGTGAGGGGACAGGGACGAACACCGGGGAGCTGTTTTTT. It is translated as CASSEGTGTNTGELFF.

This clonotype has a handful of counts. V is TRBV28 and J is TRBJ1-5; D remains ambiguous. Trimming stripped 5 bases from V and 4 bases from J, with 18 bases between. Germline V gene sequence: CDR1 MDHEN, CDR2 SYDVKM. There are 16 residues in the CDR3. DNA for the CDR3: TGTGCCAGCAGTCCCCCCCGCGGGGTTGGGAATCAGCCCCAGCATTTT. Its protein is CASSPPRGVGNQPQHF.

This chain uses TRBV19 with TRBJ2-4, with D possibly TRBD2 on 6 matching bases. The DNA end lines up better with TRBJ2-7; the J call may be wrong. Germline V gene data show CDR1 as LNHDA and CDR2 as SQIVND (reference sequence). This CDR3 spans 14 amino acids. CDR3 DNA: TGTGCCAGTAGCCCCCCCGCGGGGCGCAACGAGCAGTACTTC. It encodes CASSPPAGRNEQYF.

This chain links TRBV10-3 with TRBJ2-1; the D call may be TRBD1 or TRBD2 (5 bases each). CDR3 length: 14 amino acids. Deletions cut 5 bases from V and 8 bases from J, with 16 bases between. CDR1 and CDR2 from the germline V gene are ENHRY and SYGVKD. The DNA for the CDR3 is TGTGCCATCAGTCCGGGACGCGGTCCGGATGAGCAGTTCTTC. Translated: CAISPGRGPDEQFF.

This clonotype was counted between two and nine times. This chain links TRBV12-3 or TRBV12-4 with TRBJ2-1; 9 bases map to TRBD2. With 6 bases clipped from V and 4 bases from J, the junction kept 13 bases outside the gene matches. The CDR3 totals 17 residues. The CDR3 loop is CASRLHIGLASYNEQFF. DNA of the CDR3: TGTGCCAGCAGGCTCCATATAGGACTAGCGTCTTACAATGAGCAGTTCTTC.

As to this clonotype: Relative to the germline gene, one junction end is altered; a read error may explain this. The rearrangement links TRBV27 to TRBJ2-6; D is perhaps TRBD2 (5 bases). CDR3 length: 14 residues. The germline V gene has CDR1 MNHEY and CDR2 SMNVEV (reference sequence). The CDR3 protein is CAGSKVAGANVLTF. The CDR3 DNA reads TGTGCCGGCAGTAAAGTAGCGGGGGCCAACGTCCTGACTTTC.

The CDR3 DNA follows: TGTGCCAGCAGCCAAGGCAAGCTACAGAACACTGAAGCTTTCTTT. Translated: CASSQGKLQNTEAFF. This chain connects TRBV4-2 to TRBJ1-1; D gene ambiguous. Germline CDR1 LGHNA, CDR2 YNFKEQ. The V gene lost 1 base and the J gene lost 1 base, with 10 bases spanning the gap. CDR3 size: 15 residues.

The V gene is TRBV25-1, the J gene TRBJ2-3; D is perhaps TRBD2 (6 bases). Per germline, CDR1 MGHDK and CDR2 SYGVNS. Trimming left V 3 bases short and J 2 bases short, with 9 bases between. The CDR3 is made up of 14 amino acids. The CDR3 loop is CASSEGDSTDTQYF. The CDR3 DNA reads TGTGCCAGCAGTGAGGGGGACTCCACAGATACGCAGTATTTT.

J is TRBJ2-3 and V is TRBV7-8, with 15 bases lining up with TRBD2. Trimming took 6 bases from V and 2 from J; bases not matched to a gene: 9. CDR1 and CDR2 (germline): SGHVS, FQNEAQ. The CDR3 consists of 18 residues. CDR3 loop: CASSTGTSGRPITDTQYF. Written as DNA, the CDR3 is TGTGCCAGCAGTACCGGGACTAGCGGGAGGCCTATCACAGATACGCAGTATTTT. The whole variable domain, filled in from reference TRBV7-8 and TRBJ2-3, reads GAGVSQSPRYKVAKRGQDVALRCDPISGHVSLFWYQQALGQGPEFLTYFQNEAQLDKSGLPSDRFFAERPEGSVSTLKIQRTQQEDSAVYLCASSTGTSGRPITDTQYFGPGTRLTVL.

This clonotype was seen only a few times. CDR3 sequence: CASTEGKTYNEQFF. The CDR3 DNA reads as TGTGCCAGCACCGAGGGAAAGACTTACAATGAGCAGTTCTTC. V is TRBV6-2 or TRBV6-3 and J is TRBJ2-1; D might be TRBD2 (5 bases). The CDR3 consists of 14 residues. Germline CDR1 is MNHEY and CDR2 is SVGEGT. V was pared by 7 bases and J by 4 bases, with 14 bases between.

This clonotype was observed many times. A much larger clone is a single base away; this may be a read error. CDR3 loop: CASRQIGAGIEQYF. The CDR3 DNA reads TGTGCCAGCAGACAAATAGGAGCGGGAATTGAGCAGTACTTC. The chain has TRBV7-2 and TRBJ2-5; 7 bases fit TRBD2. CDR1 SGHTA and CDR2 FQGNSA come from the germline V gene. The CDR3 is made up of 14 amino acids. V lost 6 bases to trimming and J lost 11 bases; unmatched junction nucleotides: 15.

The chain carries TRBV6-4 and TRBJ2-1; D perhaps matches TRBD2 (6 bases). Trimming removed 4 bases at V and 0 bases at J, with 13 bases between. The CDR3 is 16 amino acids. Germline assignment: CDR1 MRHNA and CDR2 SNTAGT. CDR3 region: CASSGYSGSSYNEQFF. The CDR3 bases are TGTGCCAGCAGTGGCTATAGCGGTAGCTCCTACAATGAGCAGTTCTTC.

The chain couples TRBV15 to TRBJ2-1; the D gene is possibly TRBD2 (6 bases). CDR1 and CDR2 from the germline V gene are LNHNV and YYDKDF (reference sequence). V lost 3 bases and J lost 10, with 19 bases in between. The CDR3 has 15 residues. The CDR3 protein is CATSREARREREQFF. CDR3 DNA sequence: TGTGCCACCAGCAGGGAGGCCCGGAGGGAGCGCGAGCAGTTCTTC.

This chain uses TRBV9 with TRBJ2-5; TRBD1 aligns across 10 bases. This CDR3 comprises 18 residues. The trim removed 2 bases at V and 4 bases at J, leaving 14 bases unmatched. Germline V lookup: CDR1 SGDLS, CDR2 YYNGEE. In DNA form, the CDR3 reads TGTGCCAGCAGCGTGGCCCCTGGACAGGGGGGAATTTTAGAGACCCAGTACTTC. It specifies CASSVAPGQGGILETQYF.

This sequence joins TRBV10-2 and TRBJ2-5; D may correspond to TRBD1 or TRBD2 (5 bases each). Germline V gives CDR1 WSHSY, CDR2 SAAADI. The CDR3 sequence is 15 residues long. The V end was cut by 3 bases, the J end by 2 bases, with 13 bases between. The CDR3 DNA reads TGCGCCAGCAGTGATCCCGGGACCGGGCAAGAGACCCAGTACTTC. This codes for CASSDPGTGQETQYF.

The chain carries TRBV12-3 or TRBV12-4 and TRBJ2-3; 14 bases map to TRBD2. There are 15 residues in the CDR3. Unmatched junction bases numbered 10, after V lost 3 bases and J lost 14 bases. CDR3 in amino acids: CASSLGLAGDRDAYF. The CDR3 region has the DNA TGTGCCAGCAGTTTGGGACTAGCGGGAGACAGAGACGCGTATTTT.